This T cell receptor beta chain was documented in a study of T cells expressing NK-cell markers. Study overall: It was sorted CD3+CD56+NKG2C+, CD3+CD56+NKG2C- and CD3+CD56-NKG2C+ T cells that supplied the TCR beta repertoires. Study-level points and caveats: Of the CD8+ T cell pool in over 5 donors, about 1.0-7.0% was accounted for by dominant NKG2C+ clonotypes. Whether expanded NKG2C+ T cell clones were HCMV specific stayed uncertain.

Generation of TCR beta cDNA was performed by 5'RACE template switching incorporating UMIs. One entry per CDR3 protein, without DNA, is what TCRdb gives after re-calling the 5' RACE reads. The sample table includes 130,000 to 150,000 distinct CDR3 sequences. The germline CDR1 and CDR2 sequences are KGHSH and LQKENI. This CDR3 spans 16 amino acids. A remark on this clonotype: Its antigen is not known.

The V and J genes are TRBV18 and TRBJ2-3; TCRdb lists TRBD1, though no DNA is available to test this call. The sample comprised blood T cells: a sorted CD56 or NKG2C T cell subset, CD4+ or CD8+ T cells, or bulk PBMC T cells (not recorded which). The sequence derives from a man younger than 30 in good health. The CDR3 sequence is CASSPRQRDRTDTQYF.